This TCR beta chain was retrieved from a study of blood T cell repertoires in COVID-19. Study-wide context: Donors in the United States, Italy and Spain gave samples during acute or convalescent COVID-19.

Original handling: Nucleated cell number was recorded as an estimate derived from reference gene primer amplification. Clones were read by immunoSEQ multiplex PCR, and TCRdb kept only the in-frame ones, dropping some. D and trimming come from the DNA, and the V and J calls and clone size come from that table. Of around 160,000 clones listed, roughly 88% are singletons. This clone was detected once. The CDR3 has 14 amino acids. Trimming left V 3 bases short and J 5 bases short, with 13 bases between. Germline loops: CDR1 KGHSH, CDR2 LQKENI. Everyone who took part was 18 to 89 years old, and they came from about two dozen US areas.

Sequencing used PBMCs or T cells enriched from blood (not recorded which). The rearrangement uses TRBV18 and TRBJ2-5, with D possibly TRBD1 on 6 matching bases. The sequence derives from a woman under 40 with acute COVID-19. CDR3 bases: TGTGCCAGCTCACCGCAGACAGGCAGCGAGACCCAGTACTTC. Translating gives CASSPQTGSETQYF. The full variable domain, with the rest looked up from reference TRBV18 and TRBJ2-5, is NAGVMQNPRHLVRRRGQEARLRCSPMKGHSHVYWYRQLPEEGLKFMVYLQKENIIDESGMPKERFSAEFPKEGPSILRIQQVVRGDSAAYFCASSPQTGSETQYFGPGTRLLVL.